The present entry profiles one T cell receptor (beta chain) with its context. No antigen is known for it. Profiling relied on immunoSEQ multiplex PCR, and the TCRdb table lists in-frame clones only, not all of them. In the table there are roughly 110,000 clones, 80% to 95% of which are singletons. The data stem from a study of T cell repertoires and HLA-DP antigens. Study details: In vitro CD4+ alloreactivity was against HeLa-presented HLA-DP.

Trimming cost V 4 bases and J 0 bases, with 11 bases left between them. CDR1 is SGHDT and CDR2 is YYEEEE in the germline V gene. The CDR3 is 15 amino acids. The source material was CD4+ T cells from PBMCs. The TCR sequence derives from a woman under 30 in good health and CMV-seronegative. The rearrangement links TRBV5-6 to TRBJ2-4; D gene ambiguous. The CDR3 is CASSLLTLAKNIQYF. The CDR3 region has the DNA TGTGCCAGCAGCCTTCTGACTTTAGCCAAAAACATTCAGTACTTC.